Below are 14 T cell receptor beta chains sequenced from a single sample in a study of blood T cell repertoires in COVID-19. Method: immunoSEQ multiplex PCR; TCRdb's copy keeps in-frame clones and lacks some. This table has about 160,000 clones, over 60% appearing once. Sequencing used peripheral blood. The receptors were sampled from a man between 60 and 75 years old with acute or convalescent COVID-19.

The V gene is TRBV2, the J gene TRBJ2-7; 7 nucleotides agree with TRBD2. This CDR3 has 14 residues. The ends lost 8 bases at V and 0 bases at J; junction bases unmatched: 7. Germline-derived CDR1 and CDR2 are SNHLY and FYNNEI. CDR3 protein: CASGGDYYSYEQYF. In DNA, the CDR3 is TGTGCCAGCGGCGGGGACTACTACTCCTACGAGCAGTACTTC.

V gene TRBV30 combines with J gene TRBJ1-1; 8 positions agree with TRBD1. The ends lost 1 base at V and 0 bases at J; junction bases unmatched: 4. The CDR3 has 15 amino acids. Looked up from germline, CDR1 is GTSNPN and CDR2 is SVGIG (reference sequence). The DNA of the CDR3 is TGTGCCTGGAGTGCAGGGACAGGCTTGAACACTGAAGCTTTCTTT. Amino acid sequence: CAWSAGTGLNTEAFF. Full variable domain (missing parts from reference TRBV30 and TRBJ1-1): SQTIHQWPATLVQPVGSPLSLECTVEGTSNPNLYWYRQAAGRGLQLLFYSVGIGQISSEVPQNLSASRPQDRQFILSSKKLLLSDSGFYLCAWSAGTGLNTEAFFGQGTRLTVV.

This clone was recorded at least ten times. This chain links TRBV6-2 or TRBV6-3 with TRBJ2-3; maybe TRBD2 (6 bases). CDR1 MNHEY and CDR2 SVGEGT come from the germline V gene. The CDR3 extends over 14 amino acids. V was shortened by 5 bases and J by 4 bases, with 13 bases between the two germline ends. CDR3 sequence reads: CASSHPRGADTQYF. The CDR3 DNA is TGTGCCAGCAGTCACCCTCGCGGGGCAGATACGCAGTATTTT.

The CDR3 sequence is CASSDRPASRETQYF. CDR3 coding DNA: TGTGCCAGCAGCGACAGGCCAGCGTCCCGGGAGACCCAGTACTTC. The rearrangement uses TRBV9 and TRBJ2-5, with D maybe TRBD1 (5 bases). The CDR3 totals 15 residues. V shed 3 bases and J shed 5 bases, with 17 bases lying between them. Looked up from germline, CDR1 is SGDLS and CDR2 is YYNGEE.

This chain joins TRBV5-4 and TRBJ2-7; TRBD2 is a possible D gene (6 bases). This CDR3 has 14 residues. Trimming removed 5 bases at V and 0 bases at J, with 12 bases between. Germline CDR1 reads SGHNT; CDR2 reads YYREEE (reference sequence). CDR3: CASRPDYSSYEQYF. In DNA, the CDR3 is TGTGCCAGCAGACCGGACTATAGCTCCTACGAGCAGTACTTC.

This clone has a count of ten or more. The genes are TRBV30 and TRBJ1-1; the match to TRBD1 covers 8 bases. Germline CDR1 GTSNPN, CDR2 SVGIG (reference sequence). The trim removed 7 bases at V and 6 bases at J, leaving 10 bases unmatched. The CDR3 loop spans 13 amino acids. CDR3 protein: CALDRENRPEAFF. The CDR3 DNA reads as TGTGCCTTGGACAGGGAGAACCGCCCTGAAGCTTTCTTT.

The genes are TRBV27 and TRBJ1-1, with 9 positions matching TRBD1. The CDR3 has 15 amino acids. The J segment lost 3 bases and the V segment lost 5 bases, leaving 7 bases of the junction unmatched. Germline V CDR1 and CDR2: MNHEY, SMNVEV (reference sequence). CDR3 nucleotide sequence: TGTGCCAGCAGTCTTGGGACAGGGAGGGACACTGAAGCTTTCTTT. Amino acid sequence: CASSLGTGRDTEAFF.

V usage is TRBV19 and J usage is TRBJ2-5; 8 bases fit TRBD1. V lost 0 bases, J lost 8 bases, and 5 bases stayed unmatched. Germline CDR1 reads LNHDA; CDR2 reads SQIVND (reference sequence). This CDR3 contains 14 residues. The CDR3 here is CASSIDHRGDTQYF. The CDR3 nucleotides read TGTGCCAGTAGTATAGACCACAGGGGGGATACCCAGTACTTC. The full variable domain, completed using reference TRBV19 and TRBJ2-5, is DGGITQSPKYLFRKEGQNVTLSCEQNLNHDAMYWYRQDPGQGLRLIYYSQIVNDFQKGDIAEGYSVSREKKESFPLTVTSAQKNPTAFYLCASSIDHRGDTQYFGPGTRLLVL.

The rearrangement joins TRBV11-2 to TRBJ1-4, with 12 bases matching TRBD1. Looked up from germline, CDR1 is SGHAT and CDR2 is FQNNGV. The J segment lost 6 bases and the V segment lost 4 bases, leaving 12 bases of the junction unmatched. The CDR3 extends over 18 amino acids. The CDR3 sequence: CASSSQLPGQGAYEKLFF. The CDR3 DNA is TGTGCCAGCAGCTCTCAATTACCGGGACAGGGGGCTTATGAAAAACTGTTTTTT.

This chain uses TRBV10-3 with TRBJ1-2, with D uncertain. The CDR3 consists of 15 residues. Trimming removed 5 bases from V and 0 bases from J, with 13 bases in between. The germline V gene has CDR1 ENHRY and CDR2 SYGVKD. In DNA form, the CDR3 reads TGTGCCATCAGTAGAACAGAGAGTTCTAACTATGGCTACACCTTC. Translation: CAISRTESSNYGYTF.

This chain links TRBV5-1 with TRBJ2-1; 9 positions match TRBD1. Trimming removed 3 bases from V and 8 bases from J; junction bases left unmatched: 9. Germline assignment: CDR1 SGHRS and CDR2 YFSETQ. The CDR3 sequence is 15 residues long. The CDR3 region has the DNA TGCGCCAGCAGCTCGGAGGGACAGGGCCACCATGAGCAGTTCTTC. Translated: CASSSEGQGHHEQFF.

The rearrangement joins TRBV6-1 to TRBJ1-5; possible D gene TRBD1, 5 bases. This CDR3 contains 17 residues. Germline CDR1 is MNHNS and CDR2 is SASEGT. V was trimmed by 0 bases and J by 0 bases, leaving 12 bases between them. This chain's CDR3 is CASSEAKTAYSNQPQHF. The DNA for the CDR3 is TGTGCCAGCAGTGAAGCGAAGACAGCGTATAGCAATCAGCCCCAGCATTTT.

This CDR3 is CASSPRWGDSGYTF. The CDR3 nucleotides read TGTGCCAGCAGCCCCAGGTGGGGGGATTCTGGCTACACCTTC. The chain links TRBV7-2 to TRBJ1-2; possible D gene TRBD1, 5 bases. This CDR3 is built from 14 residues. V was shortened by 5 bases and J by 7 bases, with 17 bases between the two germline ends. CDR1 is SGHTA, CDR2 FQGNSA, per germline.

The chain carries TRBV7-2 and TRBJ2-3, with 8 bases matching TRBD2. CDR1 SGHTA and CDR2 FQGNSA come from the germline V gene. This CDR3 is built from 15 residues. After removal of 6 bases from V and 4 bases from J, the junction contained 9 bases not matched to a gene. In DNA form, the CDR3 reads TGTGCCAGCAGACCTTATAGCGGGAAGGCAGATACGCAGTATTTT. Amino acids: CASRPYSGKADTQYF.